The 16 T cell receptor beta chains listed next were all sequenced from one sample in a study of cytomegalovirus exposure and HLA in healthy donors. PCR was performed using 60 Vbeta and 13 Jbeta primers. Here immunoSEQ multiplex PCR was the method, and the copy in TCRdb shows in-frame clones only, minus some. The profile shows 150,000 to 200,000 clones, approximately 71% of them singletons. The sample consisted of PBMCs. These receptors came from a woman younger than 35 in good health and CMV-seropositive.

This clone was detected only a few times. The CDR3 is CASKKITSFTDTQYF. CDR3 nucleotides: TGTGCCAGCAAGAAGATCACATCCTTCACAGATACGCAGTATTTT. The chain joins TRBV9 to TRBJ2-3; D is unresolved. CDR1 is SGDLS and CDR2 is YYNGEE in the germline V gene. V lost 6 bases to trimming and J lost 2 bases, with 16 bases between them. The CDR3 extends over 15 amino acids.

The CDR3 region has the DNA TGTGCCAGCAGCTTAGCGTGGGACTCTAGCTCCTACGAGCAGTACTTC. Its translation: CASSLAWDSSSYEQYF. This sequence joins TRBV5-4 and TRBJ2-7; D is perhaps TRBD2 (6 bases). CDR3 length: 16 amino acids. V was pared by 2 bases and J by 0 bases, with 15 bases between. CDR1 is SGHNT and CDR2 is YYREEE in the germline V gene (reference sequence).

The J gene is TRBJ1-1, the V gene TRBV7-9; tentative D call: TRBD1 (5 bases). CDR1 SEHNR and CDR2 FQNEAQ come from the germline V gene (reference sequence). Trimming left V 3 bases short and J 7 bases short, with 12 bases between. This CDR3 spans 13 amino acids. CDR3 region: CASSFPGPHEAFF. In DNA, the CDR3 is TGTGCCAGCAGCTTCCCAGGGCCACATGAAGCTTTCTTT.

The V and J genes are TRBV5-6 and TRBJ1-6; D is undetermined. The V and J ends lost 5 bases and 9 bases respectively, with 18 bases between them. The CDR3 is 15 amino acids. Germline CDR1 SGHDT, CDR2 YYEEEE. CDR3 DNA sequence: TGTGCCAGCAGGGCCGCCGGGGTAACGGGTTCACCCCTCCACTTT. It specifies CASRAAGVTGSPLHF.

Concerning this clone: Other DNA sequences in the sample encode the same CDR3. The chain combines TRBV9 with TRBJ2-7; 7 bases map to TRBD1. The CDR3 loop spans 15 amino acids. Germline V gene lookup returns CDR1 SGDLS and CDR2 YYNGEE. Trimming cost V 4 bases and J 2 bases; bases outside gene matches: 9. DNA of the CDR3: TGTGCCAGCAGCCCCCGGACAGGTCAAACCTACGAGCAGTACTTC. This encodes CASSPRTGQTYEQYF.

In nucleotides, the CDR3 is TGTGCCAGCAGACTGGACAGGGCAAACACTGAAGCTTTCTTT. It translates to CASRLDRANTEAFF. The genes are TRBV7-9 and TRBJ1-1, with 8 positions matching TRBD1. Germline V gene sequence: CDR1 SEHNR, CDR2 FQNEAQ (reference sequence). The trim removed 6 bases at V and 2 bases at J, leaving 5 bases unmatched. The CDR3 runs to 14 residues.

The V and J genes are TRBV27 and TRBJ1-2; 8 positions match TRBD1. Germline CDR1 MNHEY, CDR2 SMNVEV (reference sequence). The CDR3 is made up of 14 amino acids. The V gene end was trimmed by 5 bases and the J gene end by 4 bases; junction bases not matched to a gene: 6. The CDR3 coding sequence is TGTGCCAGCAGTCCATCGACAGGGGCCTATGGCTACACCTTC. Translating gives CASSPSTGAYGYTF.

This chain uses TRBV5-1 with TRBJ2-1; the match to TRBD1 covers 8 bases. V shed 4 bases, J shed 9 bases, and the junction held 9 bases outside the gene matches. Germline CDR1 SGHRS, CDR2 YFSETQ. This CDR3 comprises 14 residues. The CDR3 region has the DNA TGCGCCAGCAGCCCGGACAGGGTATTGGGTGAGCAGTTCTTC. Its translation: CASSPDRVLGEQFF.

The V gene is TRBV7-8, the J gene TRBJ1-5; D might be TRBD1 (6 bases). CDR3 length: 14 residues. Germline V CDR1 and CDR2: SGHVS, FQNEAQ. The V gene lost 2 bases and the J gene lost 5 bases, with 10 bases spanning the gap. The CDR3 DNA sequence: TGTGCCAGCAGCTTACAGGGGCCGGATCAGCCCCAGCATTTT. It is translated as CASSLQGPDQPQHF. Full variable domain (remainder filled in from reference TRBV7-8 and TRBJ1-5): GAGVSQSPRYKVAKRGQDVALRCDPISGHVSLFWYQQALGQGPEFLTYFQNEAQLDKSGLPSDRFFAERPEGSVSTLKIQRTQQEDSAVYLCASSLQGPDQPQHFGDGTRLSIL.

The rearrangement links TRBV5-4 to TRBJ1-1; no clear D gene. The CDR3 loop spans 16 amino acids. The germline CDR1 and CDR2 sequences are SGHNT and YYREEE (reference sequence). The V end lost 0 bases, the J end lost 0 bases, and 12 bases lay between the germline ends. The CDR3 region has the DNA TGTGCCAGCAGCTTGGGGTCGGGGTTCGTGAACACTGAAGCTTTCTTT. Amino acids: CASSLGSGFVNTEAFF.

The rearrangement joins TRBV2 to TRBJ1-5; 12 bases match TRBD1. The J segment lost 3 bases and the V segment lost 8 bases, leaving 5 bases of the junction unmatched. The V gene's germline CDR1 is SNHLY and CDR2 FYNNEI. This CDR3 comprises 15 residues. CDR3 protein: CASSRDRGLNQPQHF. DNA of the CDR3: TGTGCCAGCTCTCGGGACAGGGGGCTCAATCAGCCCCAGCATTTT.

The CDR3 nucleotides read TGTGCCACCAGCAGAGTAGACAGATACACTGAAGCTTTCTTT. It translates to CATSRVDRYTEAFF. V and J are TRBV15 and TRBJ1-1, with a weak D call TRBD1 (5 bases). V lost 1 base and J lost 3, with 9 bases in between. Per the germline V gene, CDR1 is LNHNV and CDR2 is YYDKDF (reference sequence). The CDR3 length is 14 residues.

The CDR3 reads CASSYGVGGTSYEQYF. The CDR3 DNA reads TGTGCCAGCAGTTACGGTGTGGGGGGGACCTCCTACGAGCAGTACTTC. The V call is TRBV6-5, the J call TRBJ2-5; 7 nucleotides line up with TRBD2. The DNA end lines up better with TRBJ2-7; the J call may be wrong. From germline, CDR1 is MNHEY and CDR2 SVGAGI. The CDR3 loop spans 16 amino acids.

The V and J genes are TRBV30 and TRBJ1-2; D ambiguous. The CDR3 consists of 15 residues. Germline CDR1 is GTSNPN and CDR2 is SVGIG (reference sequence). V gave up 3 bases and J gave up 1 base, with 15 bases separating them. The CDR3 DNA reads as TGTGCCTGGAGGAAGAGTATTACGGTTAACTATGGCTACACCTTC. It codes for CAWRKSITVNYGYTF.

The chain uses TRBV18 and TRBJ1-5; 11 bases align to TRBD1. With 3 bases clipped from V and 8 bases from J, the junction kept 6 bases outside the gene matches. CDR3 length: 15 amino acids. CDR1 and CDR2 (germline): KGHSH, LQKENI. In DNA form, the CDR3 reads TGTGCCAGCTCACCGGGACAGGGGGTTAATAAGCCCCAGCATTTT. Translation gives CASSPGQGVNKPQHF.

The CDR3 reads CASSQGRGTGPTSSGNTIYF. CDR3 DNA: TGCGCCAGCAGCCAAGGCCGGGGGACAGGACCCACCAGCTCTGGAAACACCATATATTTT. This rearrangement joins TRBV4-1 to TRBJ1-3, with TRBD1 identical over 8 bases. J gave up 0 bases and V 1 base, and 14 bases lay outside the gene matches. The CDR3 is 20 residues long. In germline, CDR1 is MGHRA, CDR2 YSYEKL.